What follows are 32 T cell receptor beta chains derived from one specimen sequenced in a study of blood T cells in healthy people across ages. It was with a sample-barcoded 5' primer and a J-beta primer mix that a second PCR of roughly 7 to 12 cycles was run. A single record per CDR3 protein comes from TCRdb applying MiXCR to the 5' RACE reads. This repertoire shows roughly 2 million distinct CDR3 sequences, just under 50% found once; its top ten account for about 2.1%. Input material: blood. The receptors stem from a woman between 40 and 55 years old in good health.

Written as DNA, the CDR3 is TGTGCCAGCAGGGAGTTCCCTGGGACAGATACGCAGTATTTT. Translating it yields CASREFPGTDTQYF. The gene calls are TRBV2 and TRBJ2-3; D is ambiguous. Germline loops: CDR1 SNHLY, CDR2 FYNNEI. CDR3 length: 14 residues. V lost 6 bases and J lost 3, with 13 bases in between.

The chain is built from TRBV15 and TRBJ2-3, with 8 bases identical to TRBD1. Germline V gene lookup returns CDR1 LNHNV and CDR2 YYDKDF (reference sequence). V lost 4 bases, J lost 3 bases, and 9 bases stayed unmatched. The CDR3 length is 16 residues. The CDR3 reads CATSTWTGPGTDTQYF. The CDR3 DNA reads TGTGCCACCAGCACATGGACAGGGCCCGGGACAGATACGCAGTATTTT.

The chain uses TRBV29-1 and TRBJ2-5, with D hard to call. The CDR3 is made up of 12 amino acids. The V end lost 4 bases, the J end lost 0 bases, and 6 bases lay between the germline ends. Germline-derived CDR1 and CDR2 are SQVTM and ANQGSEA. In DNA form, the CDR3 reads TGCAGCGTTGTTAGGGACCAAGAGACCCAGTACTTC. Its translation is CSVVRDQETQYF.

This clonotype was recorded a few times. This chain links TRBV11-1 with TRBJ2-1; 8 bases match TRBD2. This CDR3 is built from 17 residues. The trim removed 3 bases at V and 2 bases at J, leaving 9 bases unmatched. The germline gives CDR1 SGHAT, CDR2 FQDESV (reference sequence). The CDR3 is CASSFGIGGAPYNEQFF. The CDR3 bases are TGTGCCAGCAGCTTTGGTATCGGGGGGGCCCCCTACAATGAGCAGTTCTTC.

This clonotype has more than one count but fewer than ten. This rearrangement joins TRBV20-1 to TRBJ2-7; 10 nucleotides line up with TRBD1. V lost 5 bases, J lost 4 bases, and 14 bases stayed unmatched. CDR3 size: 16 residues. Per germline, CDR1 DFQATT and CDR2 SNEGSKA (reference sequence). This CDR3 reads CSAPPNKGQGLYEQYF. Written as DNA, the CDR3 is TGCAGTGCTCCACCTAATAAGGGACAGGGGCTATACGAGCAGTACTTC.

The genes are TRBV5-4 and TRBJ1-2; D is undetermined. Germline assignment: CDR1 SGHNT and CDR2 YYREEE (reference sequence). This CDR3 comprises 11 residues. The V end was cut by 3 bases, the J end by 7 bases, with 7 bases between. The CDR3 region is CASSSPIGYTF. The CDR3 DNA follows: TGTGCCAGCAGCTCGCCGATTGGCTACACCTTC.

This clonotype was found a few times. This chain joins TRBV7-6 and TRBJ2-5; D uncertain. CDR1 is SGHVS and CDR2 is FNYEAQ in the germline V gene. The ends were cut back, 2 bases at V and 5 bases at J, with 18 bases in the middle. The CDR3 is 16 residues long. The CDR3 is CASSLSPPEPRETQYF. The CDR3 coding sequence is TGTGCCAGCAGCTTATCCCCTCCTGAACCCAGGGAGACCCAGTACTTC.

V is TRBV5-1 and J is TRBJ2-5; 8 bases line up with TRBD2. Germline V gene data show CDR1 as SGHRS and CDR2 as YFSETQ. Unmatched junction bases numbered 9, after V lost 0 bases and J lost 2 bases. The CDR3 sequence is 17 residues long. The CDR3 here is CASSLGTSGAFQETQYF. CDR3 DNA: TGCGCCAGCAGCTTGGGCACTAGCGGTGCATTTCAAGAGACCCAGTACTTC.

This CDR3 reads CASSLEEGAPYEQYF. CDR3 DNA: TGTGCCAGCAGCTTAGAGGAAGGGGCCCCCTACGAGCAGTACTTC. The chain joins TRBV11-2 to TRBJ2-7; D is perhaps TRBD1 (5 bases). The CDR3 spans 15 residues. Between the trimmed V and J ends, which lost 0 bases and 2 bases, there was a span of 11 bases. CDR1 is SGHAT and CDR2 is FQNNGV in the germline V gene.

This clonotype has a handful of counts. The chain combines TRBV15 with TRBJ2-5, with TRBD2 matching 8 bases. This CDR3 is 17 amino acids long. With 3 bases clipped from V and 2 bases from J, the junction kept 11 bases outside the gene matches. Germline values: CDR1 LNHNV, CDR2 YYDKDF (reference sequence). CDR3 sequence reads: CATSRGVLAGIQETQYF. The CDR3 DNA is TGTGCCACCAGCAGGGGGGTCCTAGCGGGTATTCAAGAGACCCAGTACTTC.

The CDR3 DNA reads as TGTGCCACCAGCACCTTAGCGGGGGTTACCGGGGAGCTGTTTTTT. It is translated as CATSTLAGVTGELFF. V is TRBV15 and J is TRBJ2-2, with TRBD2 matching over 9 bases. Germline CDR1 reads LNHNV; CDR2 reads YYDKDF (reference sequence). V shed 4 bases, J shed 5 bases, and the junction held 5 bases outside the gene matches. The CDR3 runs to 15 residues.

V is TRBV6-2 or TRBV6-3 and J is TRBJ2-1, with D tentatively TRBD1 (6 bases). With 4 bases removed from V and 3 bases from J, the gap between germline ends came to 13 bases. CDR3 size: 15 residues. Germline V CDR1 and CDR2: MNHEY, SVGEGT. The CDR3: CASSLQGYFYNEQFF. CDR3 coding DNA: TGTGCCAGCAGTTTACAGGGATACTTCTACAATGAGCAGTTCTTC.

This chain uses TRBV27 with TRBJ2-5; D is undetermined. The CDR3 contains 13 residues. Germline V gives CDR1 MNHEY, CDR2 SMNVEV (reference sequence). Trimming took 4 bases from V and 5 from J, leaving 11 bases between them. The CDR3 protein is CASSSAMWETQYF. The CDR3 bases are TGTGCCAGCAGTTCGGCGATGTGGGAGACCCAGTACTTC.

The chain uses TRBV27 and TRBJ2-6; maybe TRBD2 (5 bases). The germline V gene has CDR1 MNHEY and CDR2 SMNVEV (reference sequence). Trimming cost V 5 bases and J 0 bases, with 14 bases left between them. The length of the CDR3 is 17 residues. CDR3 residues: CASSPAGPSSGANVLTF. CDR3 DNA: TGTGCCAGCAGTCCCGCGGGCCCGAGCTCTGGGGCCAACGTCCTGACTTTC.

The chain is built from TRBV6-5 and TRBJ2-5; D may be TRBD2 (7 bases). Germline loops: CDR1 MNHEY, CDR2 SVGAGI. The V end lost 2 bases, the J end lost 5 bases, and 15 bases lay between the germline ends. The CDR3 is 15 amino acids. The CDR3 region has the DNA TGTGCCAGCAGTTACGGGGGGGGGGCGATTGAGACCCAGTACTTC. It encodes CASSYGGGAIETQYF.

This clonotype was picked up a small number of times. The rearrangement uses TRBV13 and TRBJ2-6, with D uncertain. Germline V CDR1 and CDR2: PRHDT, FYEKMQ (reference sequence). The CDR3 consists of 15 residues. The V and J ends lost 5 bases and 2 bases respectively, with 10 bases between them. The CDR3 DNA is TGTGCCAGCAGCGCTAAGGGCGCTGGGGCCAACGTCCTGACTTTC. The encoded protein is CASSAKGAGANVLTF.

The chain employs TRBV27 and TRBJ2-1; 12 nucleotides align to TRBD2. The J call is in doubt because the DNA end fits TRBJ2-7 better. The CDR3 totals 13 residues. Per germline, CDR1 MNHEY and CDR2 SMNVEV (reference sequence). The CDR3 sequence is CATSSGGAYEQYF. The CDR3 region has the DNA TGTGCCACCTCTAGCGGGGGGGCTTATGAGCAGTACTTC.

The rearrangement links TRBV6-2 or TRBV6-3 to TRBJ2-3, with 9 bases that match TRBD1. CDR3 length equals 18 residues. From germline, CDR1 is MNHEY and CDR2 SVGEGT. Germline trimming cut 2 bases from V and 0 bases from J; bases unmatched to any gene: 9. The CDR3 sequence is CASSYVGTGSSSTDTQYF. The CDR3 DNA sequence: TGTGCCAGCAGTTACGTGGGGACAGGGTCCTCTAGCACAGATACGCAGTATTTT.

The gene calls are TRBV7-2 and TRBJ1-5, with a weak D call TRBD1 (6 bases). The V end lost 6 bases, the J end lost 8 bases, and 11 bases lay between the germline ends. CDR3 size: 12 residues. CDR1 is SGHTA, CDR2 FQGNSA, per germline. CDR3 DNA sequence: TGTGCCAGCAGTCAACAGGGTAAGCCCCAGCATTTT. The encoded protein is CASSQQGKPQHF.

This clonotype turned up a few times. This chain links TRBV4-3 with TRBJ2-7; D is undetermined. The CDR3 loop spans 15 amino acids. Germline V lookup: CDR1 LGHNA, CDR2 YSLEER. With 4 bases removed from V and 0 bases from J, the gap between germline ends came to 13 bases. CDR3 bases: TGCGCCAGCAGCCTACGTCTTAGGAGCTCCTACGAGCAGTACTTC. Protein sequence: CASSLRLRSSYEQYF.

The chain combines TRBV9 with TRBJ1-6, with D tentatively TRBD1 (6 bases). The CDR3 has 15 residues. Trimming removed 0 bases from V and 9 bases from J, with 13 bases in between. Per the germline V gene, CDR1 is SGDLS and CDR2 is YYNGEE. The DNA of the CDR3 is TGTGCCAGCAGCGTAGAGGACAGTACGATTTCACCCCTCCACTTT. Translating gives CASSVEDSTISPLHF.

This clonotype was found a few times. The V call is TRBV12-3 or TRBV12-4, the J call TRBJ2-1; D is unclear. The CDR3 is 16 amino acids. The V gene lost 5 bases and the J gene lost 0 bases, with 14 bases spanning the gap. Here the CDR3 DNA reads TGTGCCAGCAGTCTAGACAAATCGAGCTCCTACAATGAGCAGTTCTTC. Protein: CASSLDKSSSYNEQFF.

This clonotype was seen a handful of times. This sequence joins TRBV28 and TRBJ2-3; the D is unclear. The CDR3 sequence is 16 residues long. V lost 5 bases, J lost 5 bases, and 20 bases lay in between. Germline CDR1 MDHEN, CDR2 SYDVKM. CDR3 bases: TGTGCCAGCAGTCCTGCGAGCCTTGAAGGTTTAGATACGCAGTATTTT. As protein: CASSPASLEGLDTQYF.

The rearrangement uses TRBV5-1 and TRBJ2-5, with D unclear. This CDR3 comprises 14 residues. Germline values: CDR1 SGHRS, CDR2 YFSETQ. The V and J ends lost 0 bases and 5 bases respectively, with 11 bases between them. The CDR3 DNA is TGCGCCAGCAGCTTGGCCAGTGATTTCGAGACCCAGTACTTC. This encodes CASSLASDFETQYF.

CDR3 loop: CASSLAGFPYEQYF. The CDR3 DNA reads as TGTGCCAGCAGCTTGGCCGGATTCCCCTACGAGCAGTACTTC. This rearrangement joins TRBV5-6 to TRBJ2-7; no definite D call. Trimming removed 0 bases at V and 2 bases at J, with 9 bases between. There are 14 residues in the CDR3. Germline V gene data show CDR1 as SGHDT and CDR2 as YYEEEE.

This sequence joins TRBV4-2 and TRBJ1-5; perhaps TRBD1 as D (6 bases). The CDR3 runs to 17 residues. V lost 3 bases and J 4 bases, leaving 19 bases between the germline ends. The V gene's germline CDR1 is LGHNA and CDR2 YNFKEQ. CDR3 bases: TGTGCCAGCAGCCAGACGACGAGGGGGAGGGGTAATCAGCCCCAGCATTTT. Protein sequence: CASSQTTRGRGNQPQHF.

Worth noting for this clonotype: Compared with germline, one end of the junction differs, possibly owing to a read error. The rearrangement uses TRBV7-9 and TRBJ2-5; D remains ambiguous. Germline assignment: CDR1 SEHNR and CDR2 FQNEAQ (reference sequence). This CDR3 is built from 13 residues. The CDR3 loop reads CASSFSGLGTQYF. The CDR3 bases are TGCGCCAGCAGCTTTAGTGGATTAGGGACCCAGTACTTC.

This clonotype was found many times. The CDR3 bases are TGTGCCAGCAGCTTAGGGAAGGGTTTCGGGACTAGACCCCAAGAGACCCAGTACTTC. Residues: CASSLGKGFGTRPQETQYF. The chain combines TRBV7-2 with TRBJ2-5; 8 nucleotides line up with TRBD2. CDR3 size: 19 residues. Trimming cost V 1 base and J 1 base; bases outside gene matches: 14. CDR1 is SGHTA and CDR2 is FQGNSA in the germline V gene.

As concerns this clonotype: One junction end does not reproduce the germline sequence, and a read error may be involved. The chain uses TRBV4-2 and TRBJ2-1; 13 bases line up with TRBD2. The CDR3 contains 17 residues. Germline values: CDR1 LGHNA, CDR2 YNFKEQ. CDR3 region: CASCQGTGTSGAEEQFF. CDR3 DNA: TGTGCCAGCTGCCAAGGTACCGGGACTAGCGGGGCTGAGGAGCAGTTCTTC.

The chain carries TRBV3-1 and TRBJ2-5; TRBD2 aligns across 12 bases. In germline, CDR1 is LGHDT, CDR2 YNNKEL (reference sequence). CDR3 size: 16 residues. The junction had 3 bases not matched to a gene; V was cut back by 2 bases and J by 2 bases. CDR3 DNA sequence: TGTGCCAGCAGCCAAAAGACTAGCGGGGGTCAAGAGACCCAGTACTTC. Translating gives CASSQKTSGGQETQYF.

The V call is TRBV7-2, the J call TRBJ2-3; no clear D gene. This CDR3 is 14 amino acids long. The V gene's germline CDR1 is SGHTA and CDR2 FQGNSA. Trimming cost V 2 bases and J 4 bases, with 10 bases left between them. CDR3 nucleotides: TGTGCCAGCAGCTTAATCTGGGGTGCAGATACGCAGTATTTT. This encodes CASSLIWGADTQYF.

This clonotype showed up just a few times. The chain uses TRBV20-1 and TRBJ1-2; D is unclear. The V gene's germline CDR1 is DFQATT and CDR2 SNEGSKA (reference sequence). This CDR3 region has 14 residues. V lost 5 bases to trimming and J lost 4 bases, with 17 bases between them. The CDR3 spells CSAGLSGFSYGYTF. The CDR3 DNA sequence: TGCAGTGCTGGATTATCCGGCTTTTCCTATGGCTACACCTTC.